This is a list of T cell receptor beta chains from one sample in a study of regulatory T cells in long-lasting Graves disease. TCRdb passed the multiplex PCR reads through MiXCR, listing each CDR3 protein once. Among 250,000 or so distinct CDR3 sequences listed, just over 20% were seen once. The sequenced sample was peripheral blood mononuclear cells (PBMCs), obtained at new diagnosis, from a patient treated with antithyroid drugs. These TCRs come from a female donor with Graves disease. The CDR3 runs from the conserved cysteine through the conserved F or W. A D gene is named only where the DNA matches it firmly. Only some rows state a clone size, as once, few, many or a class for expanded clones.

abundance: many; j_gene: TRBJ2-7; d_gene: -; v_gene: TRBV20-1; CDR3aa: CSARGRDYEQYF; CDR3nt: TGCAGTGCTAGGGGTAGGGACTACGAGCAGTACTTC
abundance: many; j_gene: TRBJ2-7; d_gene: -; v_gene: TRBV4-2; CDR3aa: CASSKAGWNYEQYF; CDR3nt: TGTGCCAGCAGTAAAGCGGGCTGGAACTACGAGCAGTACTTC
abundance: many; j_gene: TRBJ1-2; d_gene: -; v_gene: TRBV5-1; CDR3aa: CASSPDGRSDYGYTF; CDR3nt: TGCGCCAGCAGCCCGGACGGGAGATCAGACTATGGCTACACCTTC
abundance: -; j_gene: TRBJ2-3; d_gene: -; v_gene: TRBV4-1; CDR3aa: CASSQDNIAPGIGDTQYF; CDR3nt: TGCGCCAGCAGCCAAGATAATATAGCGCCAGGGATCGGAGATACGCAGTATTTT
abundance: many; j_gene: TRBJ2-3; d_gene: TRBD2; v_gene: TRBV6-5; CDR3aa: CASSYLAGGADTQYF; CDR3nt: TGTGCCAGCAGTTATCTAGCGGGAGGTGCAGATACGCAGTATTTT
abundance: many; j_gene: TRBJ2-7; d_gene: TRBD2; v_gene: TRBV20-1; CDR3aa: CSASSLAGDYEQYF; CDR3nt: TGCAGTGCTAGCTCACTAGCGGGAGATTACGAGCAGTACTTC
abundance: -; j_gene: TRBJ2-7; d_gene: TRBD1; v_gene: TRBV12-3/TRBV12-4; CDR3aa: CASSDRVSYEQYF; CDR3nt: TGTGCCAGCAGTGACAGGGTTTCCTACGAGCAGTACTTC
abundance: -; j_gene: TRBJ2-5; d_gene: TRBD2; v_gene: TRBV20-1; CDR3aa: CSAPTSGETQYF; CDR3nt: TGCAGTGCACCCACTAGCGGGGAGACCCAGTACTTC
abundance: many; j_gene: TRBJ2-3; d_gene: -; v_gene: TRBV19; CDR3aa: CASSISGADTQYF; CDR3nt: TGTGCCAGTAGTATTTCGGGAGCAGATACGCAGTATTTT
abundance: many; j_gene: TRBJ1-3; d_gene: TRBD1; v_gene: TRBV4-1; CDR3aa: CASSNRGFSGNTIYF; CDR3nt: TGCGCCAGCAGCAACAGGGGGTTTTCCGGAAACACCATATATTTT
abundance: many; j_gene: TRBJ2-1; d_gene: TRBD2; v_gene: TRBV4-1; CDR3aa: CASSHGLAGENEQFF; CDR3nt: TGCGCCAGCAGCCACGGACTAGCGGGAGAGAATGAGCAGTTCTTC
abundance: many; j_gene: TRBJ2-3; d_gene: -; v_gene: TRBV28; CDR3aa: CASSPPQAGRDTQYF; CDR3nt: TGTGCCAGCAGTCCGCCCCAAGCTGGCAGAGATACGCAGTATTTT
abundance: -; j_gene: TRBJ1-4; d_gene: -; v_gene: TRBV28; CDR3aa: CASQRLRGGEKLFF; CDR3nt: TGTGCCAGCCAGCGGCTAAGGGGTGGTGAAAAACTGTTTTTT
abundance: once; j_gene: TRBJ1-1; d_gene: -; v_gene: TRBV19; CDR3aa: CASSTSVTADTEAFF; CDR3nt: TGTGCCAGTAGTACCTCCGTGACAGCAGACACTGAAGCTTTCTTT